The subject of this entry is one T cell receptor beta chain. This entry comes from a study of OX40 agonist ivuxolimab in advanced cancers. This table comes from immunoSEQ multiplex PCR, and its TCRdb copy is limited to in-frame clones, with some not included. This table has nearly 50,000 clones, roughly 89% appearing once. The sequencing here drew on CD4+ or CD8+ T cells sorted from blood, taken in a trial of the OX40 agonist ivuxolimab. This receptor was obtained from an adult with an advanced solid tumor such as melanoma, head and neck, liver or kidney cancer.

Here the CDR3 reads CASSFGGGAALYEQFF. For the CDR3, the DNA is TGTGCCAGCAGCTTCGGCGGGGGGGCCGCCCTATATGAGCAGTTCTTC. V and J are TRBV5-6 and TRBJ2-1; TRBD2 aligns across 9 bases. Looked up from germline, CDR1 is SGHDT and CDR2 is YYEEEE. The CDR3 is 16 amino acids. The junction had 11 bases not matched to a gene; V was cut back by 2 bases and J by 8 bases.